This TCR beta chain was documented in a study of blood T cell repertoires in COVID-19. For the study at large: The study drew acute and convalescent COVID-19 samples from the United States, Italy and Spain.

Per the original data handling: From reference gene primer amplification, estimates of nucleated cell counts were derived. Clones were sequenced by immunoSEQ multiplex PCR, and TCRdb holds only the in-frame ones, with some missing. V and J calls and clone size are copied from that table; D and trimming were computed from the DNA. The data show 80,000 to 100,000 clones, 87% seen once. The V end lost 1 base, the J end lost 7 bases, and 10 bases lay between the germline ends. Germline V CDR1 and CDR2: SGHNT, YENEEA. The CDR3 is 14 amino acids. This TCR derives from a man in his 70s with acute or convalescent COVID-19. The sequencing sample was made of peripheral blood. The chain links TRBV11-3 to TRBJ2-2, with D unclear. In nucleotides, the CDR3 is TGTGCCAGCAGCTTAGCCAGAGGCGGCGGGGAGCTGTTTTTT. This sequence encodes CASSLARGGGELFF.